This section outlines one TCR beta chain sequence together with its context. Using immunoSEQ multiplex PCR, the repertoire was profiled, and TCRdb retains in-frame clones only, with some absent. The repertoire holds about 130,000 clones, with more than 80% as singletons. The CDR3 has 18 residues. The germline gives CDR1 SGHRS, CDR2 YFSETQ. V lost 0 bases to trimming and J lost 0 bases; unmatched junction nucleotides: 6. The data were obtained in a study of control samples from healthy donors and cancer patients. The sequenced sample consisted of blood. This chain connects TRBV5-1 to TRBJ1-3; TRBD1 matches 10 bases. The TCR was taken from a middle-aged man in good health. The CDR3 sequence is CASSLAGTGDPSGNTIYF. In DNA, the CDR3 is TGCGCCAGCAGCTTGGCCGGGACAGGGGACCCCTCTGGAAACACCATATATTTT.